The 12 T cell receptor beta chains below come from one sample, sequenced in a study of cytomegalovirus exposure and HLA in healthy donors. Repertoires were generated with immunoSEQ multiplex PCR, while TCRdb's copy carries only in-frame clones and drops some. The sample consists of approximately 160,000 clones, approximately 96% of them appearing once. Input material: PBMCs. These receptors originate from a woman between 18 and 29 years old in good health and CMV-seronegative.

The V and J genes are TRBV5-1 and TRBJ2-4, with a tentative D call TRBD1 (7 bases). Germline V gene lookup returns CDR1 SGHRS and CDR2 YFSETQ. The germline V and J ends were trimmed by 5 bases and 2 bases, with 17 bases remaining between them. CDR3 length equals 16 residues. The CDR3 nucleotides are TGCGCCAGCAGGTCGGGGGCAGGGGGAACCAAAAACATTCAGTACTTC. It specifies CASRSGAGGTKNIQYF.

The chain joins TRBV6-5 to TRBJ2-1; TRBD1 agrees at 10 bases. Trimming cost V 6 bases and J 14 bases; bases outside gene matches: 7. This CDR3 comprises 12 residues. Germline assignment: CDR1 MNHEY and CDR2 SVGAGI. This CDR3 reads CASSRKDRGEFF. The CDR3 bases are TGTGCCAGCAGCCGAAAGGACAGGGGGGAGTTCTTC.

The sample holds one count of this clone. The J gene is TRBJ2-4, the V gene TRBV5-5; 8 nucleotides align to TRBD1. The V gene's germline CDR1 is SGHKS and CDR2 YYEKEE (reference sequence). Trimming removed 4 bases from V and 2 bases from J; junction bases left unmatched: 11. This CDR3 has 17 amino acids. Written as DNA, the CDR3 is TGTGCCAGCAGCATGTTGACGGACAGGGAGTCCAAAAACATTCAGTACTTC. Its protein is CASSMLTDRESKNIQYF.

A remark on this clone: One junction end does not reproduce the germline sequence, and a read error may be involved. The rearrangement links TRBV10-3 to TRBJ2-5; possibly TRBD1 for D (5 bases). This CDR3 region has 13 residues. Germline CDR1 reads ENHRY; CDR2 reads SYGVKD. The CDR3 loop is CAISKSREETQYF. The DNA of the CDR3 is TGTGCCATCAGTAAGTCCAGGGAAGAGACCCAGTACTTC.

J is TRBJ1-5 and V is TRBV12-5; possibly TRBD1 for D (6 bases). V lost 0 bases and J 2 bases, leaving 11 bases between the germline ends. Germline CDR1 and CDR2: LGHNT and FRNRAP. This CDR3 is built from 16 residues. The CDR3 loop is CASGLVRGAGNQPQHF. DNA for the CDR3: TGTGCTAGTGGTTTGGTACGGGGGGCCGGCAATCAGCCCCAGCATTTT.

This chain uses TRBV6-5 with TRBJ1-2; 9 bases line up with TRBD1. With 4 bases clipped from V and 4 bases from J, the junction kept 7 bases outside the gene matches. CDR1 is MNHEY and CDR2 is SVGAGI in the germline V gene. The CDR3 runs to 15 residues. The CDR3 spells CASSSHTGGIYGYTF. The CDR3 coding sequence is TGTGCCAGCAGTTCTCATACAGGGGGCATCTATGGCTACACCTTC.

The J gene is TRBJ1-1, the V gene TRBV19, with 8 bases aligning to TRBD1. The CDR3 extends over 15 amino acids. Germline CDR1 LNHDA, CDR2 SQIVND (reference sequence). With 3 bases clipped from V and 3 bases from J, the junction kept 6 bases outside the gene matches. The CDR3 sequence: CASSIGAGGYTEAFF. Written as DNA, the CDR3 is TGTGCCAGTAGTATTGGGGCAGGGGGCTACACTGAAGCTTTCTTT.

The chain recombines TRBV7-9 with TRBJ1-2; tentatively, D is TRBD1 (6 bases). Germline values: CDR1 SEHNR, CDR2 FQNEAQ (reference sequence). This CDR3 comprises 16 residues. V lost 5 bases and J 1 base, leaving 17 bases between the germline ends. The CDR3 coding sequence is TGTGCCAGCAGCCCAGTGGGGGCCCTTAGTAACTATGGCTACACCTTC. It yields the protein CASSPVGALSNYGYTF.

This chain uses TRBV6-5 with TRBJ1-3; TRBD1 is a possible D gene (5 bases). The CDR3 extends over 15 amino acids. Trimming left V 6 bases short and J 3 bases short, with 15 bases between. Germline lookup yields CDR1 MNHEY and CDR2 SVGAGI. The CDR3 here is CASSRARGLGNTIYF. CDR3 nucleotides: TGTGCCAGCAGCAGGGCCCGGGGACTTGGAAACACCATATATTTT.

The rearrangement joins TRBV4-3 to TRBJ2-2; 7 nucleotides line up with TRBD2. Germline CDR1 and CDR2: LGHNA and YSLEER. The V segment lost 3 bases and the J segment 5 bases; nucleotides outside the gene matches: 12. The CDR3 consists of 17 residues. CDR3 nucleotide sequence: TGCGCCAGCAGCCATCCTAACCGGGGGGTTTCTACCGGGGAGCTGTTTTTT. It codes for CASSHPNRGVSTGELFF.

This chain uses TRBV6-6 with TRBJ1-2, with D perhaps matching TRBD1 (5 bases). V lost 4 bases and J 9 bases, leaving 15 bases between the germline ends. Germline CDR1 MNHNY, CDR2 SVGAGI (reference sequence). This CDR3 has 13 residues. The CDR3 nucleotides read TGTGCCAGCAGTTCATCGGGGGTTATAAGCTACACCTTC. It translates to CASSSSGVISYTF.

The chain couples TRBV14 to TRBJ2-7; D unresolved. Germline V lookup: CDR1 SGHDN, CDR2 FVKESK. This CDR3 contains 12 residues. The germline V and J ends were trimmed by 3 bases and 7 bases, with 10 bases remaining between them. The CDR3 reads CASSHQTGEQYF. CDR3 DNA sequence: TGTGCCAGCAGCCACCAGACGGGTGAGCAGTACTTC.